The sequence of this T cell receptor beta chain was determined in a study of post-analysis software for immune sequencing data. Study-level background: Relapsing-remitting, secondary progressive and progressive-relapsing forms made up the multiple sclerosis disease courses.

Each TCR beta cDNA library carried unique molecular identifiers. Using its own MiXCR run on the PCR reads, TCRdb lists one record per CDR3 protein. The sample lists 700,000 to 800,000 distinct CDR3 sequences; about 27% were seen once. On this clonotype: No antigen is known for it.

Overall study results and limits: The study found significantly lower normalized Chao1 diversity in multiple sclerosis patients than in controls. Patients had higher frequencies than controls of about five TRBV segments, including TRBV5-6, TRBV5-1 and TRBV20-1. By F measure, samples from a shared preparation batch strongly co-clustered.

CDR1 SGHRS and CDR2 YFSETQ come from the germline V gene. CDR3 length: 13 residues. The ends were cut back, 2 bases at V and 3 bases at J, with 7 bases in the middle. This clonotype originated in a girl between 5 and 17 years old with multiple sclerosis. The chain has TRBV5-1 and TRBJ2-3; D is unresolved. The sequenced sample consisted of blood. CDR3 sequence: CASSFIFTDTQYF. The CDR3 region has the DNA TGCGCCAGCAGCTTCATTTTTACAGATACGCAGTATTTT.